This T cell receptor (beta chain) was sequenced for a study of T cell changes during pregnancy in multiple sclerosis. This clone was counted once. Data came from immunoSEQ multiplex PCR; TCRdb stores just in-frame clones and leaves some out. The sample comprises 100,000 to 130,000 clones, just under 95% of which are singletons, and around 0.8% rests with the top ten. This CDR3 is 13 amino acids long. Germline CDR1 and CDR2: MGHDK and SYGVNS. Trimming shortened V by 6 bases and J by 0 bases, and 6 bases separated the two germline ends. This TCR came from a female donor in good health, enrolled as a control in a pregnancy study. The chain carries TRBV25-1 and TRBJ1-3; D is ambiguous. This specimen consisted of peripheral blood, obtained in the third trimester of pregnancy. The CDR3 DNA follows: TGTGCCAGCAGGTCCAGCTCTGGAAACACCATATATTTT. This encodes CASRSSSGNTIYF.